These 5 T cell receptor beta chains originate from one sample sequenced in a study of response to subunit inactivated influenza vaccine. One entry per CDR3 protein results from TCRdb running MiXCR on the RT-PCR reads. In the table there are approximately 700,000 distinct CDR3 sequences, approximately 14% of which are singletons. Specimen: PBMCs from blood, collected about 13 days after vaccination. All receptors come from a man in his fifties or sixties who received an inactivated influenza vaccine.

The V call is TRBV7-2, the J call TRBJ2-3; the match to TRBD1 covers 9 bases. Germline values: CDR1 SGHTA, CDR2 FQGNSA. This CDR3 contains 16 residues. The V and J ends lost 0 bases and 1 base, in that order; junction bases with no gene match: 2. The DNA of the CDR3 is TGTGCCAGCAGCTTAGCGGGACAGGGACGCACAGATACGCAGTATTTT. As protein: CASSLAGQGRTDTQYF. Looking up the rest from reference TRBV7-2 and TRBJ2-3 gives the full variable domain: GAGVSQSPSNKVTEKGKDVELRCDPISGHTALYWYRQSLGQGLEFLIYFQGNSAPDKSGLPSDRFSAERTGGSVSTLTIQRTQQEDSAVYLCASSLAGQGRTDTQYFGPGTRLTVL.

J is TRBJ1-6 and V is TRBV5-1, with 8 nucleotides matching TRBD1. V lost 4 bases and J lost 10; bases outside the gene matches: 13. The CDR3 extends over 16 amino acids. Per germline, CDR1 SGHRS and CDR2 YFSETQ. The CDR3 here is CASSIGQGPVGSPLHF. CDR3 nucleotide sequence: TGCGCCAGCAGCATCGGACAGGGCCCAGTGGGATCACCCCTCCACTTT.

This sequence joins TRBV10-3 and TRBJ1-1; D might be TRBD1 (5 bases). The ends were cut back, 7 bases at V and 2 bases at J, with 11 bases in the middle. CDR1 and CDR2 from the germline V gene are ENHRY and SYGVKD. This CDR3 is 13 amino acids long. CDR3 in DNA: TGTGCCATCAAGGGGCCGACAAACACTGAAGCTTTCTTT. Translating gives CAIKGPTNTEAFF.

This clonotype was recorded a few times. The V and J genes are TRBV7-8 and TRBJ2-7; D possibly corresponds to TRBD2 (5 bases). Trimming removed 1 base from V and 5 bases from J, with 15 bases in between. The CDR3 runs to 15 residues. Germline-derived CDR1 and CDR2 are SGHVS and FQNEAQ. DNA for the CDR3: TGTGCCAGCAGCTTAGGACGGCTAGCAGGAGACGAGCAGTACTTC. It encodes CASSLGRLAGDEQYF. Drawing the rest from reference TRBV7-8 and TRBJ2-7, the complete variable domain is GAGVSQSPRYKVAKRGQDVALRCDPISGHVSLFWYQQALGQGPEFLTYFQNEAQLDKSGLPSDRFFAERPEGSVSTLKIQRTQQEDSAVYLCASSLGRLAGDEQYFGPGTRLTVT.

The chain has TRBV9 and TRBJ2-3, with no clear D. CDR3 length: 15 residues. Per germline, CDR1 SGDLS and CDR2 YYNGEE. Trimming took off 6 bases at V and 0 bases at J, with 14 bases between the two ends. CDR3 in amino acids: CASTQDTHSTDTQYF. Written as DNA, the CDR3 is TGTGCCAGCACCCAAGACACCCACAGCACAGATACGCAGTATTTT.